The T cell receptor (beta chain) under discussion was sequenced for a study of T cell changes during pregnancy in multiple sclerosis. Some clones are missing from TCRdb's copy, which holds only in-frame ones; the method was immunoSEQ multiplex PCR. The sample consists of tens of thousands of clones, approximately 94% of them appearing once. This clone appeared a single time. The length of the CDR3 is 15 residues. V lost 0 bases and J lost 5; bases outside the gene matches: 4. Germline lookup yields CDR1 PRHDT and CDR2 FYEKMQ (reference sequence). The chain is built from TRBV13 and TRBJ2-7; 10 positions agree with TRBD2. The TCR comes from a female donor with multiple sclerosis, enrolled in a pregnancy study. This material consisted of CD8+ T cells from peripheral blood mononuclear cells, taken after pregnancy. The CDR3 spells CASSLGPSGSHEQYF. CDR3 nucleotides: TGTGCCAGCAGCTTAGGTCCTAGCGGGAGTCACGAGCAGTACTTC.